This TCR beta chain was captured by sequencing in a study of beta chain features in type 1 diabetes listed by TCRdb under 2018. For context, the study as a whole: No differences in mean age, gender distribution, total cell number or subset yield were found between patients and healthy donors. A total of around 100 million sorted cells were examined across all samples, and RNA yield correlated strongly with the number of cells per subset. Regulatory and stem cell-like memory subsets were obtained from only 8 patients and roughly eight healthy donors, while naive and central memory subsets were obtained from all 30 or so donors. The study compared TCRB repertoires of sorted circulating CD4+ T cell subsets between recently diagnosed type 1 diabetes patients and matched healthy donors. The study at large found these results: Sequencing cDNA rather than genomic DNA could over-represent highly expressing activated cells, although activation and CD3 levels did not differ between groups. Only small numbers of individuals were included in the HLA sub-analyses, which left unresolved whether HLA type had any influence on TCRB rearrangement. Fewer insertions and more nucleotide deletions at VDJ recombination sites were observed in patients with type 1 diabetes, implying thymic rearrangement abnormalities. Naive, central memory and regulatory TCRB repertoires appeared to be more alike among patients than among healthy donors. In all four CD4+ subsets, TCRB CDR3 length was moderately but significantly shorter in type 1 diabetes patients. PCR may preferentially amplify shorter templates, but because patient and control samples were amplified and corrected together, any resulting skew would affect both groups equally.

A single peripheral blood draw of approximately 0.11 L on average was collected from each donor into heparinised tubes. Naive, central memory, regulatory and stem cell-like memory CD4+ T cells were sorted on a BD FACSAria II using a panel including CD45RO, CCR7, CD25, CD127, CD95 and CD27. A purity above 98% was achieved for all sorted populations. PBMCs were separated immediately by Lymphoprep density gradient centrifugation and were stained directly, without being cultured. So that batch effects would be minimized, each experiment stained and sorted samples in pairs, pairing one healthy donor with one patient. Measured from the cysteine to the phenylalanine, the CDR3 is 16 residues long. CDR3 DNA only is kept here, 48 bases in frame from base 1. V loses 6 bases at its end and J loses 1 base; junction bases beyond the gene matches: 8. The germline V gene yields SQVTM for CDR1 and ANQGSEA for CDR2.

The High Capacity cDNA Reverse Transcription Kit was used to reverse transcribe all of the isolated RNA, meaning that expressed TCRB transcripts were what got sequenced. Naive, central memory and regulatory T cell samples underwent deep immunoSEQ sequencing, averaging roughly 3.3 million total reads per sample. Sorted cells were lysed in RLT buffer, and RNA was extracted using DNase-treated RNeasy Micro or Mini kits according to cell number. Each cell subset was processed separately to prevent cross-contamination, with patient and healthy donor samples processed together. The immunoSEQ multiplex PCR was used to amplify TCRB sequences from cDNA, yielding 87-bp fragments that span the CDR3 region. Sequencing of the amplicons was performed on the Illumina HiSeq platform. The original pipeline was this. Synthetic template baselines were used to correct PCR bias computationally, reads within Hamming distance 2 were collapsed together, and singletons that could not be merged were discarded. Reads were aligned against IMGT so that V, D and J genes, CDR3 length and insertions or deletions at six rearrangement sites could be assigned. Clonotype counts were normalized to sorted cell number within each subset before computing true diversity and Gini coefficients with the tcR R package. The overlap coefficient, calculated on TCRB nucleotide sequences, was used to quantify repertoire sharing. As a proxy for the pre-selection repertoire, out-of-frame TCRB sequences from naive cells were analyzed. TCRdb re-hosts the immuneACCESS table, in-frame sequences only. Its copies lack some clones; in the studies checked, an unresolved V gene accounts for under half of them, and the cause for the rest is not known. V, J and clone size derive from that table, while D and trimming were established from the DNA sequence. The sample table contains hundreds of thousands of clones; only one count was recorded for around 15% of them. Of the sample, approximately 0.039% falls within the top ten clones.

This clone was observed a handful of times. This receptor's antigen is unknown. Base qualities are missing; no much larger clone stands one base away. Sequenced material: naive CD4+ T cells from blood. Taken with the paper, the label for cell subset or site translates to: true naive CD4+ T cells. The chain is encoded by TRBV29-1 joined to TRBJ2-6, and 8 bases in between align with TRBD1. This TCR derives from a man between 18 and 35 years old with type 1 diabetes. The CDR3 region: CSVQTGAKSGANVLTF. The DNA sequence is as follows: TGCAGCGTGCAGACAGGGGCTAAGTCTGGGGCCAACGTCCTGACTTTC.